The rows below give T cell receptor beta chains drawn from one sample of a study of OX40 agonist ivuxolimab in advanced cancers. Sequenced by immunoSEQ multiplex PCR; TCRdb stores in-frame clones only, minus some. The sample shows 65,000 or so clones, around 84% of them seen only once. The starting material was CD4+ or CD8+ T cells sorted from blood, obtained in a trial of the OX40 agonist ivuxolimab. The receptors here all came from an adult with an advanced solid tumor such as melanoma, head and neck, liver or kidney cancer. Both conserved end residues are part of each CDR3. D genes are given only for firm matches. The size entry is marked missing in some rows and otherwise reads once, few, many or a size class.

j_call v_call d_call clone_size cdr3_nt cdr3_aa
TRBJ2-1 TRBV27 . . TGTGCCAGCAGCCCCCGCTCCTACAATGAGCAGTTCTTC CASSPRSYNEQFF
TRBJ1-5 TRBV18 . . TGTGCCAGCTCACCGGCAGAAAATAGCAATCAGCCCCAGCATTTT CASSPAENSNQPQHF
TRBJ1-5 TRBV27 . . TGTGCCAGCAGTTCGGTCTTGGGCAATCAGCCCCAGCATTTT CASSSVLGNQPQHF
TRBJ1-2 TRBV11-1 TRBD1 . TGTGCCAGCAGCCACGGACAGGCCTATGGCTACACCTTC CASSHGQAYGYTF
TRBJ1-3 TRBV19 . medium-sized TGTGCCAGTAAGACAGTTTCCTCTGGAAACACCATATATTTT CASKTVSSGNTIYF
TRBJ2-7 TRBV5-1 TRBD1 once TGCGCCAGCAGCCCTACCGGGACAGGCTTATACGAGCAGTACTTC CASSPTGTGLYEQYF
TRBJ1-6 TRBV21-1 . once TGTGCCAGCAGCAAAGACAGGGGAAAAGGTTCACCCCTCCACTTT CASSKDRGKGSPLHF
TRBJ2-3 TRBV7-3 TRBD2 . TGTGCCAGCAGCAGGGGACTAGCGGGGACAGATACGCAGTATTTT CASSRGLAGTDTQYF
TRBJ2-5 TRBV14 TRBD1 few TGTGCCAGCAGCCAATTGCTGGGACAGCAAGAGACCCAGTACTTC CASSQLLGQQETQYF
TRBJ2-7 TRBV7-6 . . TGTGCCAGCAGCTCGGATGGGTCCGAGCAGTACTTC CASSSDGSEQYF
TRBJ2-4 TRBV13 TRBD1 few TGTGCCAGCAGCTCTCCCCTTACAGGGGAAAACATTCAGTACTTC CASSSPLTGENIQYF
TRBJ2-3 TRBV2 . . TGTGCCAGCAGTGAAGCTCCGGACAGAGGTTTAGGAGATACGCAGTATTTT CASSEAPDRGLGDTQYF
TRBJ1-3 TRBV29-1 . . TGCAGCGTTGAAATAACGGGGAGCGCTAACACCATATATTTT CSVEITGSANTIYF
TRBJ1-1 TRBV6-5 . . TGTGCCAGCAGTCGGCGAGGGTGGACTGAAGCTTTCTTT CASSRRGWTEAFF
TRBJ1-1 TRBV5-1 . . TGCGCCAGCAGCTTGGGGGAGAACACTGAAGCTTTCTTT CASSLGENTEAFF
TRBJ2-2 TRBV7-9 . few TGTGCCAGCAGCCCGGCTGTCACCGGGGAGCTGTTTTTT CASSPAVTGELFF
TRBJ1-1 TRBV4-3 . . TGCGCCAGCCAGCAATGGGGGAATCGGAACACTGAAGCTTTCTTT CASQQWGNRNTEAFF
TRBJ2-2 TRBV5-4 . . TGTGCCAGCAGCTCTCCTACACAGGGCGGGGAGCTGTTTTTT CASSSPTQGGELFF
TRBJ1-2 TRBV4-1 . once TGCGCCAGCAGCCACCCCGGGACCCATCACTCAGGCTACACCTTC CASSHPGTHHSGYTF
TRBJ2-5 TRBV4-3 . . TGCGCCAGCAGCCAAGGAGTCCAAGAGACCCAGTACTTC CASSQGVQETQYF
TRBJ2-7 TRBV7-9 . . TGTGCCAGCAGCTTGGGTGGAGGGGCGACCTACGAGCAGTACTTC CASSLGGGATYEQYF
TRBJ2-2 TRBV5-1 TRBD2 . TGCGCCAGCAGCCCTGGAGCGGGAGGGCACACCGGGGAGCTGTTTTTT CASSPGAGGHTGELFF
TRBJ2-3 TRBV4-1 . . TGCGCCAGCAGCCCCGTCGGAACTGGCACAGATACGCAGTATTTT CASSPVGTGTDTQYF
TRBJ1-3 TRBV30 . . TGTGCCTGGATGGTGTACTCTGGAAACACCATATATTTT CAWMVYSGNTIYF
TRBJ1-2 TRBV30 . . TGTGCCTGGAGTTTGGCGTTCGACTATGGCTACACCTTC CAWSLAFDYGYTF
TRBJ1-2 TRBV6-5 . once TGTGCCAGCAGTTACGCCTTGGGGGGTGATGGCTACACCTTC CASSYALGGDGYTF
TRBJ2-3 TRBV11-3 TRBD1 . TGTGCCAGCAGCCGGGGGACAGGGAACATACATACGCAGTATTTT CASSRGTGNIHTQYF
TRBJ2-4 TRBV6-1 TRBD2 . TGTGCCAGCAGTGAAGATGAAACCGGGACTAAGTACTTC CASSEDETGTKYF
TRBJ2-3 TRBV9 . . TGTGCCAGCAGCGTAGTAGGGGGGCCCCCAGATACGCAGTATTTT CASSVVGGPPDTQYF
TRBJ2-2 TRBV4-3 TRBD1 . TGCGCCAGCAGTCTGTCTCGTAGGGGGCCAGACACCGGGGAGCTGTTTTTT CASSLSRRGPDTGELFF
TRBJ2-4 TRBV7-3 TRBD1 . TGTGCCAGCAGCTTCACCCGGGACAGGGTACTTTTAGCCAAAAACATTCAGTACTTC CASSFTRDRVLLAKNIQYF
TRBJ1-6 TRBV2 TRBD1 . TGTGCCAGCAATCTGGGGGACAGCCGTAATTCACCCCTCCACTTT CASNLGDSRNSPLHF
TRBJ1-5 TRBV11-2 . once TGTGCCAGCAGCTTAGCTGATCAGCCCCAGCATTTT CASSLADQPQHF
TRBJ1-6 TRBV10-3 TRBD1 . TGTGCCACCGGGACAGGGGATTCACCCCTCCACTTT CATGTGDSPLHF
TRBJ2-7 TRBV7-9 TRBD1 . TGTGCCAGCAGCCGCCCGGGACAGGGGTCCTACGAGCAGTACTTC CASSRPGQGSYEQYF
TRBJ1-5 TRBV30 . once TGTGCCTGGAGCAGGGAGGGGGATCAGCCCCAGCATTTT CAWSREGDQPQHF
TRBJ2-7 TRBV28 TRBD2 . TGTGCCAGCAGCGTAACTAGCGGGAGGGTCTACGAGCAGTACTTC CASSVTSGRVYEQYF
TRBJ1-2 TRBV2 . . TGTGCCAGCAGTGGACAGGTTAACTATGGCTACACCTTC CASSGQVNYGYTF
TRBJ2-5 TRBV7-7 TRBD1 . TGTGCCAGCAGAGAAGGGACAGGGGCCCAAGAGACCCAGTACTTC CASREGTGAQETQYF
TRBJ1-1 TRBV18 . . TGTGCCAGCTCACCACAGACGGCGGCGAACACTGAAGCTTTCTTT CASSPQTAANTEAFF
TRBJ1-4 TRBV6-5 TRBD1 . TGTGCCAGCAGTGGACAGGGAGGGGGAAATGAAAAACTGTTTTTT CASSGQGGGNEKLFF
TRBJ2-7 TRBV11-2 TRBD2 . TGTGCCAGCAGCTTAGGGGGGCGGGGACTAGCGGGATCCTACGAGCAGTACTTC CASSLGGRGLAGSYEQYF
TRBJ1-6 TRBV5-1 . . TGCGCCAGCAGCCTAAGGACGGAGAAGGCCTCACCCCTCCACTTT CASSLRTEKASPLHF
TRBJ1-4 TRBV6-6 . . TGTGCCAGCAGCTCGGAAGAAAAACTGTTTTTT CASSSEEKLFF
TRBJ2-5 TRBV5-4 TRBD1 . TGTGCCAGCAGTTCCGGGACAGGGGGCTCAGAAATGGAGACCCAGTACTTC CASSSGTGGSEMETQYF